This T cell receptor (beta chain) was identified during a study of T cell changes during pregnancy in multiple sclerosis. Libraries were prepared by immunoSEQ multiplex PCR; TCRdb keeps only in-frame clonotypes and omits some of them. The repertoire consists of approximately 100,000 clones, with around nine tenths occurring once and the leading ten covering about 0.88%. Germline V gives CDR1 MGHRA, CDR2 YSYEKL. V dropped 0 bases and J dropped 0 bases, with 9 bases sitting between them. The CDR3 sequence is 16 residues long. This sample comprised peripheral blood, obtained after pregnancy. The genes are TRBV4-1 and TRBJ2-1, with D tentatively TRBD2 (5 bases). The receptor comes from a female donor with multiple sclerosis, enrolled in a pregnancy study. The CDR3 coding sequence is TGCGCCAGCAGCCAAGATACGGGGAGCTCCTACAATGAGCAGTTCTTC. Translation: CASSQDTGSSYNEQFF.